This T cell receptor beta chain was observed in a study of shared clonotypes between healthy human individuals. The wider study: Donors were two women and a few men aged 18 to 49. Overall study findings and caveats: Among the subsets, naive ones generally showed larger estimated richness than memory ones. The naive CD4 repertoires of several donors were compared, and approximately 4.7% of clonotypes were shared.

Per germline, CDR1 SGHNT and CDR2 YYREEE (reference sequence). Trimming pared 0 bases from V and 1 base from J, leaving 13 bases between. The CDR3 has 16 residues. Positively selected for CCR7, the CD45RO-negative cells used as naive CD8 cells excluded terminally differentiated effector memory CD45RA+ cells. Sequencing used immunoSEQ multiplex PCR; TCRdb keeps in-frame clones, though not all of them. The sample contains some 1,900,000 clones, 85% to 95% of which appear only once. Remarks on this clone: The target antigen is unknown.

This chain joins TRBV5-4 and TRBJ1-1; a possible D gene is TRBD1 (5 bases). The clonotype comes from a man between 18 and 35 years old in good health. Source material: naive CD8+ T cells sorted from blood. CDR3 residues: CASSLEPGRENTEAFF. CDR3 sequence (DNA): TGTGCCAGCAGCTTGGAGCCGGGACGGGAGAACACTGAAGCTTTCTTT.